Following are 21 T cell receptor beta chains from one sample sequenced in a study of blood T cell repertoires in COVID-19. Produced via immunoSEQ multiplex PCR; TCRdb's table is partial and in-frame only. The table lists more than 250,000 clones, around 86% of them singletons. Material: peripheral blood. The origin of the receptors is a woman aged 25 to 39 who had recovered from COVID-19.

The chain joins TRBV5-4 to TRBJ2-7, with 10 bases aligning to TRBD1. Germline V gives CDR1 SGHNT, CDR2 YYREEE (reference sequence). The CDR3 is 15 residues long. V lost 3 bases and J lost 2; bases outside the gene matches: 5. For the CDR3, the DNA is TGTGCCAGCAGCTCGGGACAGGGGAACCCCTACGAGCAGTACTTC. This sequence encodes CASSSGQGNPYEQYF. The whole variable domain, filled in from reference TRBV5-4 and TRBJ2-7, reads ETGVTQSPTHLIKTRGQQVTLRCSSQSGHNTVSWYQQALGQGPQFIFQYYREEENGRGNFPPRFSGLQFPNYSSELNVNALELDDSALYLCASSSGQGNPYEQYFGPGTRLTVT.

The chain links TRBV2 to TRBJ1-6, with 7 bases aligning to TRBD1. This CDR3 has 14 residues. Per germline, CDR1 SNHLY and CDR2 FYNNEI. V was clipped by 3 bases and J by 9 bases; unmatched bases: 5. CDR3 nucleotide sequence: TGTGCCAGCAGTGATGACAGGGATGCTTCACCCCTCCACTTT. Protein product: CASSDDRDASPLHF.

The chain couples TRBV14 to TRBJ2-5, with D maybe TRBD2 (5 bases). The CDR3 contains 14 residues. V lost 5 bases and J 1 base, leaving 11 bases between the germline ends. The germline V gene has CDR1 SGHDN and CDR2 FVKESK. The CDR3 loop reads CASSELGSQETQYF. The CDR3 region has the DNA TGTGCCAGCAGCGAGCTAGGGAGCCAAGAGACCCAGTACTTC.

V is TRBV7-9 and J is TRBJ2-5; D unclear. This CDR3 region has 13 residues. The V gene's germline CDR1 is SEHNR and CDR2 FQNEAQ (reference sequence). V was pared by 8 bases and J by 0 bases, with 10 bases between. CDR3 sequence (DNA): TGTGCCAGCGGGCTCGCGTACCAAGAGACCCAGTACTTC. This translates into CASGLAYQETQYF.

CDR3 coding DNA: TGTGCCAGCAGTTTAGCGGGGGAGACCCAGTACTTC. Its translation is CASSLAGETQYF. The chain joins TRBV27 to TRBJ2-5; maybe TRBD2 (6 bases). The CDR3 is 12 amino acids. Trimming removed 2 bases at V and 5 bases at J, with 6 bases between. The V gene's germline CDR1 is MNHEY and CDR2 SMNVEV (reference sequence).

The chain has TRBV21-1 and TRBJ2-2; TRBD2, the table's D call, was not compared with the DNA. TRBV21-1 corresponds to a pseudogene. The CDR3 sequence is 14 residues long. CDR3 sequence reads: CASSKLHSSGELFF. For the CDR3, the DNA is TGTGCCAGCAGCAAATTACACTCTAGCGGGGAGCTGTTTTTT.

This chain uses TRBV5-1 with TRBJ2-1; D unclear. The V end lost 4 bases, the J end lost 1 base, and 12 bases lay between the germline ends. CDR3 size: 15 residues. Germline V gene data show CDR1 as SGHRS and CDR2 as YFSETQ. Written as DNA, the CDR3 is TGCGCCAGCAGCGTGGACGGTTTTTCCTACAATGAGCAGTTCTTC. As protein: CASSVDGFSYNEQFF.

Here the CDR3 reads CASSWAGGNSPLHF. CDR3 bases: TGTGCCAGCAGCTGGGCAGGGGGGAATTCACCCCTCCACTTT. The V gene is TRBV5-4, the J gene TRBJ1-6; the match to TRBD1 covers 7 bases. The CDR3 length is 14 residues. V lost 3 bases and J lost 7; bases outside the gene matches: 4. From germline, CDR1 is SGHNT and CDR2 YYREEE (reference sequence).

The rearrangement links TRBV6-6 to TRBJ2-3, with 8 bases lining up with TRBD2. Trimming removed 5 bases from V and 3 bases from J; junction bases left unmatched: 13. This CDR3 spans 17 amino acids. Germline V CDR1 and CDR2: MNHNY, SVGAGI (reference sequence). CDR3 residues: CASSLERAGLATDTQYF. In DNA, the CDR3 is TGTGCCAGCAGTCTCGAAAGGGCCGGACTAGCAACAGATACGCAGTATTTT.

This chain connects TRBV7-6 to TRBJ2-7; a possible D gene is TRBD2 (6 bases). Trimming took off 4 bases at V and 2 bases at J, with 18 bases between the two ends. The CDR3 length is 16 residues. Looked up from germline, CDR1 is SGHVS and CDR2 is FNYEAQ. This chain's CDR3 is CASSSGPGLLTYEQYF. In DNA, the CDR3 is TGTGCCAGCAGCTCGGGACCGGGACTTCTCACCTACGAGCAGTACTTC.

J is TRBJ2-1 and V is TRBV27, with 9 nucleotides matching TRBD1. CDR1 and CDR2 from the germline V gene are MNHEY and SMNVEV (reference sequence). The CDR3 covers 14 residues. V lost 5 bases and J lost 8; bases outside the gene matches: 7. The CDR3 region has the DNA TGTGCCAGCAGTCCGGGACAGGGATTAGATGAGCAGTTCTTC. Translation: CASSPGQGLDEQFF.

The chain couples TRBV5-8 to TRBJ1-1; D call uncertain. V lost 0 bases to trimming and J lost 11 bases, with 11 bases between them. Germline CDR1 and CDR2: SGHTS and YDEGEE. This CDR3 contains 12 residues. CDR3 protein: CASSLAYRGAFF. The CDR3 coding sequence is TGTGCCAGCAGCTTGGCATACCGCGGGGCTTTCTTT. The variable domain in full, completed from reference TRBV5-8 and TRBJ1-1, reads EAGVTQSPTHLIKTRGQQATLRCSPISGHTSVYWYQQALGLGLQFLLWYDEGEERNRGNFPPRFSGRQFPNYSSELNVNALELEDSALYLCASSLAYRGAFFGQGTRLTVV.

In this sample, this clone turned up once. One base away lies a much larger clone, so this may be a sequencing read error. The genes are TRBV6-5 and TRBJ2-6; the D gene is possibly TRBD2 (7 bases). Germline V CDR1 and CDR2: MNHEY, SVGAGI. V was clipped by 2 bases and J by 4 bases, with 9 bases between them. The CDR3 is 15 amino acids. The CDR3 sequence: CASSYGGAGANVLTF. CDR3 in DNA: TGTGCCAGCAGTTACGGGGGGGCCGGGGCCAACGTCCTGACTTTC.

This clone came up a few times. V usage is TRBV19 and J usage is TRBJ2-3; possibly TRBD1 for D (5 bases). The germline V gene encodes CDR1 LNHDA and CDR2 SQIVND (reference sequence). The CDR3 covers 15 residues. With 6 bases removed from V and 4 bases from J, the gap between germline ends came to 17 bases. CDR3 sequence: CASSRATGQADTQYF. In DNA, the CDR3 is TGTGCCAGTAGCCGTGCTACAGGTCAGGCAGATACGCAGTATTTT.

The chain employs TRBV5-1 and TRBJ1-2, with TRBD1 matching over 9 bases. From germline, CDR1 is SGHRS and CDR2 YFSETQ. CDR3 length equals 14 residues. Losses at the gene ends were 0 bases for V and 3 bases for J; bases not matched to a gene: 0. CDR3 sequence: CASSLGDRDYGYTF. CDR3 bases: TGCGCCAGCAGCTTGGGGGACAGGGACTATGGCTACACCTTC.

V is TRBV4-3 and J is TRBJ1-2; 9 bases align to TRBD1. Germline V CDR1 and CDR2: LGHNA, YSLEER. V was clipped by 0 bases and J by 6 bases; unmatched bases: 8. The CDR3 has 16 residues. The CDR3 here is CASSQDWDRVPHGYTF. The CDR3, as DNA: TGCGCCAGCAGCCAAGATTGGGACAGGGTCCCTCATGGCTACACCTTC.

V gene TRBV29-1 combines with J gene TRBJ1-1, with D uncertain. Per germline, CDR1 SQVTM and CDR2 ANQGSEA. V was cut by 5 bases and J by 0 bases, with 10 bases left in between. The CDR3 extends over 13 amino acids. The DNA for the CDR3 is TGCAGCGTTCCGACTCGTGTGAACACTGAAGCTTTCTTT. Translating it yields CSVPTRVNTEAFF.

The rearrangement joins TRBV7-2 to TRBJ2-5; D perhaps matches TRBD2 (6 bases). The length of the CDR3 is 15 residues. The V end was cut by 1 base, the J end by 1 base, with 10 bases between. Germline loops: CDR1 SGHTA, CDR2 FQGNSA. DNA of the CDR3: TGTGCCAGCAGCTTAGGTGGGACTCTCCAAGAGACCCAGTACTTC. Translation: CASSLGGTLQETQYF.

The chain combines TRBV10-3 with TRBJ1-2, with 10 bases lining up with TRBD1. CDR1 is ENHRY and CDR2 is SYGVKD in the germline V gene. This CDR3 has 13 residues. The V and J ends lost 4 bases and 8 bases, in that order; junction bases with no gene match: 4. CDR3 DNA sequence: TGTGCCATCAGTGGAGGGGACAGGGGAGGCTACACCTTC. It translates to CAISGGDRGGYTF.

The chain is built from TRBV6-5 and TRBJ2-7; 9 bases are a match to TRBD2. CDR1 is MNHEY, CDR2 SVGAGI, per germline. With 5 bases clipped from V and 2 bases from J, the junction kept 7 bases outside the gene matches. The CDR3 contains 15 residues. CDR3 protein: CASSPLAGDTYEQYF. The DNA for the CDR3 is TGTGCCAGCAGTCCCTTAGCGGGAGACACCTACGAGCAGTACTTC.

The CDR3 nucleotides are TGTGCCAGCAGTCAAAGCCGGGACTTCCTAACCTACGAGCAGTACTTC. Amino acid sequence: CASSQSRDFLTYEQYF. The chain links TRBV6-2 or TRBV6-3 to TRBJ2-7, with a possible D match to TRBD2 (6 bases). The CDR3 totals 16 residues. The V end lost 5 bases, the J end lost 2 bases, and 19 bases lay between the germline ends. Germline V gives CDR1 MNHEY, CDR2 SVGEGT.